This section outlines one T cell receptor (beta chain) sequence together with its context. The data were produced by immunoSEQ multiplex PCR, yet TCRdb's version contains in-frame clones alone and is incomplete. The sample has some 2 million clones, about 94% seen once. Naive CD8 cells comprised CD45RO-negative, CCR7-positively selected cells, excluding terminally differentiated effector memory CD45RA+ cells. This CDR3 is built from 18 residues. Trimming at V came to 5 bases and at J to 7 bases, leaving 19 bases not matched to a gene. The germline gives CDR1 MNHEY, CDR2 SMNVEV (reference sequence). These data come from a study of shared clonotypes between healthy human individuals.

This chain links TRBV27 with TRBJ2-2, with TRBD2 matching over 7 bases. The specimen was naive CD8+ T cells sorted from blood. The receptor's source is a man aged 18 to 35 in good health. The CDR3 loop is CASSPGESVRGIFGELFF. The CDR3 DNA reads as TGTGCCAGCAGTCCCGGGGAGTCGGTGCGGGGGATCTTCGGGGAGCTGTTTTTT.